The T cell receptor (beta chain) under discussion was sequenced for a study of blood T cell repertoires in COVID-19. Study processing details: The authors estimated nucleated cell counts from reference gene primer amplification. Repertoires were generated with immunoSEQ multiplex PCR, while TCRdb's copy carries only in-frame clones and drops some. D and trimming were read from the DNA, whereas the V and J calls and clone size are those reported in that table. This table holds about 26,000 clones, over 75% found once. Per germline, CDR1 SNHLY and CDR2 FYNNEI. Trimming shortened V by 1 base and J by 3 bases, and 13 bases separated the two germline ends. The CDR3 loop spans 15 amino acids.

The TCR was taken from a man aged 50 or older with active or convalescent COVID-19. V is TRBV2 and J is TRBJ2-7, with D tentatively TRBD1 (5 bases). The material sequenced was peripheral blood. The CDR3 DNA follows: TGTGCCAGCAGTGAAGGGTCTTATCAGGGCTACGAGCAGTACTTC. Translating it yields CASSEGSYQGYEQYF.